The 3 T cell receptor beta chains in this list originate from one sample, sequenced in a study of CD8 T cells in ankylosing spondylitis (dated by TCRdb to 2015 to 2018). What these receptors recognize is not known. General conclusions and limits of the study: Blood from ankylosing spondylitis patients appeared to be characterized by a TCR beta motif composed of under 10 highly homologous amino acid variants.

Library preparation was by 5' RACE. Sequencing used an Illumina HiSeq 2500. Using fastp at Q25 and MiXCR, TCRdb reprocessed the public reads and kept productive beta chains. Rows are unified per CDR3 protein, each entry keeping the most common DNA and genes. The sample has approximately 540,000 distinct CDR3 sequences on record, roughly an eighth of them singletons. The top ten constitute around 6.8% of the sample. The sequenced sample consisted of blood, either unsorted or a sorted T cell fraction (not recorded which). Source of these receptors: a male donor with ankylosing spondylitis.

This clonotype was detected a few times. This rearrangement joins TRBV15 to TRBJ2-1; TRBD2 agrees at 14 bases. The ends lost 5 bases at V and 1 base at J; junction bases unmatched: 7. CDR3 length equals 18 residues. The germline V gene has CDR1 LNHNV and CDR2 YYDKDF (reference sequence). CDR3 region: CATSEGLAGEGSYNEQFF. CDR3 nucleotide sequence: TGTGCCACCAGCGAGGGACTAGCGGGAGAGGGTTCCTACAATGAGCAGTTCTTC.

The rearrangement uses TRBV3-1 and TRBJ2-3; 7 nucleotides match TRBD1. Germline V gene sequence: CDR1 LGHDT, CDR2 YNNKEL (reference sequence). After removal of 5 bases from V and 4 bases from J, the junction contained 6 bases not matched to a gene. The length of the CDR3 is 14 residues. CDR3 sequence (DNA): TGTGCCAGCAGCTACCGACAGGGAGCAGATACGCAGTATTTT. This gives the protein CASSYRQGADTQYF.

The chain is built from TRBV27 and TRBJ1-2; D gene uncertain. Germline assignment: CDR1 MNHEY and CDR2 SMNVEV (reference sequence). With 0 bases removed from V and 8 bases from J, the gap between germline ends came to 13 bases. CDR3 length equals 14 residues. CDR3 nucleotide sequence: TGTGCCAGCAGTTTATCGATACAGATTGGCGGCTACACCTTC. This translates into CASSLSIQIGGYTF.